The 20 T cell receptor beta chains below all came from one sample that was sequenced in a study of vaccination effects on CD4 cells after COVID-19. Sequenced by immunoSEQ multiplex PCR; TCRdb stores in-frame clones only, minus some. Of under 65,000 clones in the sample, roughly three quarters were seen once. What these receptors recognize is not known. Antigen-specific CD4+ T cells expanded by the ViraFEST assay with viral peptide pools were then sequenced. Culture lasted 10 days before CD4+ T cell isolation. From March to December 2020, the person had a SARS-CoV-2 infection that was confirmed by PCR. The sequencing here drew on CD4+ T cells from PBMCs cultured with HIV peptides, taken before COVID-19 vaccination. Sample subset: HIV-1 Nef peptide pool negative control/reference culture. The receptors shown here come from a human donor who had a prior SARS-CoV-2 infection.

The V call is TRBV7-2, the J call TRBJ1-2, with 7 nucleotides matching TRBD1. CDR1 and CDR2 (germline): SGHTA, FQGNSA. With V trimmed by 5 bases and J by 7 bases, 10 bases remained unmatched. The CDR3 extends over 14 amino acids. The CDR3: CASSNRGLRSGYTF. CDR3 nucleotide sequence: TGTGCCAGCAGCAACAGGGGCCTAAGGTCTGGCTACACCTTC.

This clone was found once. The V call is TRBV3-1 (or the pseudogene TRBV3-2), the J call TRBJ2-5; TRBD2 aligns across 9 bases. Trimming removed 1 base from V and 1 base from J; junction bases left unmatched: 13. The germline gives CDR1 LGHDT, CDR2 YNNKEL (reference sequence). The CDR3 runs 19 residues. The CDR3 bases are TGTGCCAGCAGCCAAGGGTTGACCTTAGCGGGGGCTGCCCAAGAGACCCAGTACTTC. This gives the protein CASSQGLTLAGAAQETQYF.

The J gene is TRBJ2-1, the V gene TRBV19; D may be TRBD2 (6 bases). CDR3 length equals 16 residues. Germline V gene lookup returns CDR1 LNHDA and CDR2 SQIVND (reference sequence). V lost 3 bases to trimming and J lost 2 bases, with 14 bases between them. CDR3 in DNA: TGTGCCAGTAGTATGCTCGCGGGGAGCCCCTACAATGAGCAGTTCTTC. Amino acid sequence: CASSMLAGSPYNEQFF.

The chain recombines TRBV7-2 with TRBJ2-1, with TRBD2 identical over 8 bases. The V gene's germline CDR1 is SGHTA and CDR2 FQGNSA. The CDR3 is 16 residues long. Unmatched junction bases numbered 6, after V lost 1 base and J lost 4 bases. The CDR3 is CASSLGGGRRYNEQFF. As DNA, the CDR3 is TGTGCCAGCAGCTTAGGTGGCGGGAGGAGGTACAATGAGCAGTTCTTC.

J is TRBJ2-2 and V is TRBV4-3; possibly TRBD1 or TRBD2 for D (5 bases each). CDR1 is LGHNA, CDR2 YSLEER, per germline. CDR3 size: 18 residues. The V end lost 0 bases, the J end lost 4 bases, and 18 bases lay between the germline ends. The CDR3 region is CASSQDLGTGPATGELFF. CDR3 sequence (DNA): TGCGCCAGCAGCCAAGATCTGGGGACCGGCCCGGCCACCGGGGAGCTGTTTTTT.

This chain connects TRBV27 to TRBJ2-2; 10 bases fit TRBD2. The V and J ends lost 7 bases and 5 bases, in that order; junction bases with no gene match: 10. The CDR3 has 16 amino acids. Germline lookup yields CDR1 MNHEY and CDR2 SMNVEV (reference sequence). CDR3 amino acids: CASNGGSGGRTGELFF. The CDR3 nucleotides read TGTGCCAGCAACGGGGGTAGCGGGGGGAGGACCGGGGAGCTGTTTTTT.

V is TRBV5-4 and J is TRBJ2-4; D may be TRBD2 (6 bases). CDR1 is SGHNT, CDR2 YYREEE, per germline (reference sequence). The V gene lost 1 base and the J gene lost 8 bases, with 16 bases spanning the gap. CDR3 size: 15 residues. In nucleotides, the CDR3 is TGTGCCAGCAGCTTGATGGCGGGGTCGCCGGACATTCAGTACTTC. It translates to CASSLMAGSPDIQYF. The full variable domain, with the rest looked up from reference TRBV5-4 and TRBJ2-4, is ETGVTQSPTHLIKTRGQQVTLRCSSQSGHNTVSWYQQALGQGPQFIFQYYREEENGRGNFPPRFSGLQFPNYSSELNVNALELDDSALYLCASSLMAGSPDIQYFGAGTRLSVL.

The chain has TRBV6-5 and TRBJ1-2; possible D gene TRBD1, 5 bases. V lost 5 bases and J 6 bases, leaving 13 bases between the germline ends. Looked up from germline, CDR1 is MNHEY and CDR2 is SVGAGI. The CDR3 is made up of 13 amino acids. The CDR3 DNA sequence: TGTGCCAGCAGTCTCATGGGGGTTGATGGCTACACCTTC. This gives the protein CASSLMGVDGYTF.

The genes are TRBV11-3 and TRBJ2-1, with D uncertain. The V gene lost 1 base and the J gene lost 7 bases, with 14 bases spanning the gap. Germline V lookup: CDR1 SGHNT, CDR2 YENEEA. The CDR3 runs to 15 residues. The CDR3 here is CASSLGSGGGNEQFF. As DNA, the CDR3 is TGTGCCAGCAGCTTAGGTAGTGGTGGTGGGAATGAGCAGTTCTTC.

This CDR3 reads CASSLGLAAQATGELFF. In DNA, the CDR3 is TGCGCCAGCAGCTTGGGACTAGCGGCCCAAGCTACCGGGGAGCTGTTTTTT. The chain employs TRBV5-1 and TRBJ2-2; 9 positions agree with TRBD2. CDR1 and CDR2 from the germline V gene are SGHRS and YFSETQ. The CDR3 spans 17 residues. The V gene end was trimmed by 0 bases and the J gene end by 5 bases; junction bases not matched to a gene: 8.

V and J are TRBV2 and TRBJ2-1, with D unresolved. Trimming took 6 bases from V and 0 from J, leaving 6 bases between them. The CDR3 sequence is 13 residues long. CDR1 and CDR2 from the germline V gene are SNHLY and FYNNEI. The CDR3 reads CASRASSYNEQFF. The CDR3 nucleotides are TGTGCCAGCAGGGCCAGCTCCTACAATGAGCAGTTCTTC.

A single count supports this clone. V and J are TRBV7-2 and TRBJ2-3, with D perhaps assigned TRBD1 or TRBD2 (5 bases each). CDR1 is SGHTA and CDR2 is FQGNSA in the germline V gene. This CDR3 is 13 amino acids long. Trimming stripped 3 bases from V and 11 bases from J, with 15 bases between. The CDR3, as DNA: TGTGCCAGCAGCTTCCTCGGGACCGGGGAGCAGTATTTT. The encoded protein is CASSFLGTGEQYF.

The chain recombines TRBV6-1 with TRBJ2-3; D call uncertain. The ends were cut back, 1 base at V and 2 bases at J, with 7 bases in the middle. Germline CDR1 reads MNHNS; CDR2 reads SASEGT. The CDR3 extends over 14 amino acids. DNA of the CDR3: TGTGCCAGCAGTGAAGTTGGTCACACAGATACGCAGTATTTT. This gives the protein CASSEVGHTDTQYF.

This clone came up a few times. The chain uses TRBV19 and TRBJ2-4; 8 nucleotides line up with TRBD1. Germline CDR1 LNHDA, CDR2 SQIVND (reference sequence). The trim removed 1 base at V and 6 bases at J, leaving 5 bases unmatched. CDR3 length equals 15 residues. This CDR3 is CASSIAGTGLNIQYF. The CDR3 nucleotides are TGTGCCAGTAGTATAGCTGGGACAGGACTAAACATTCAGTACTTC.

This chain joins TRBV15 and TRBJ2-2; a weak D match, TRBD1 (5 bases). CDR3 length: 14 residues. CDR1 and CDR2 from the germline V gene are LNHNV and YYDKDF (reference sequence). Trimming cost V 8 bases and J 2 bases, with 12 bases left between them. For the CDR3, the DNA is TGTGCCACCGAAGGTCAGGGAAACACCGGGGAGCTGTTTTTT. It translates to CATEGQGNTGELFF.

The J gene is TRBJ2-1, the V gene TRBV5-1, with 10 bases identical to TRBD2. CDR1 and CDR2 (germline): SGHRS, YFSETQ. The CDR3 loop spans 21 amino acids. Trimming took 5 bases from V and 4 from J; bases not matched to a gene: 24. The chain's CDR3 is CASSGVPLVSERGGWYNEQFF. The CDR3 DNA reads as TGCGCCAGCAGTGGAGTCCCCCTCGTTAGTGAGCGGGGGGGTTGGTACAATGAGCAGTTCTTC.

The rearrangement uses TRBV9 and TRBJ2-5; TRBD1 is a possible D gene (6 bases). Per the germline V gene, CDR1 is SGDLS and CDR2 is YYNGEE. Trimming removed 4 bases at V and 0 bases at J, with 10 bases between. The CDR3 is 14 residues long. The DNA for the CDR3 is TGTGCCAGCAGCATAAGGGGGAACCAAGAGACCCAGTACTTC. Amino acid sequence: CASSIRGNQETQYF. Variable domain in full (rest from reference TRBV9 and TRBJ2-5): DSGVTQTPKHLITATGQRVTLRCSPRSGDLSVYWYQQSLDQGLQFLIQYYNGEERAKGNILERFSAQQFPDLHSELNLSSLELGDSALYFCASSIRGNQETQYFGPGTRLLVL.

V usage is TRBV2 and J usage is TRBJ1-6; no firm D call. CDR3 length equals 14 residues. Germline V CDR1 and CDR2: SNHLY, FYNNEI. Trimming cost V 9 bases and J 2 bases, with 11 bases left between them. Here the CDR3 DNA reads TGTGCCAGTAAAAGAGCTCCCTATAATTCACCCCTCCACTTT. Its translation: CASKRAPYNSPLHF.

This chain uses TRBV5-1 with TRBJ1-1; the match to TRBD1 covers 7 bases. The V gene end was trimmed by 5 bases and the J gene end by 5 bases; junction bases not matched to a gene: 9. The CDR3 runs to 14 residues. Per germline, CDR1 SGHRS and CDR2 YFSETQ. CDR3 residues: CASRSTGFETEAFF. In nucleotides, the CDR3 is TGCGCCAGCAGGTCGACAGGGTTTGAGACTGAAGCTTTCTTT.

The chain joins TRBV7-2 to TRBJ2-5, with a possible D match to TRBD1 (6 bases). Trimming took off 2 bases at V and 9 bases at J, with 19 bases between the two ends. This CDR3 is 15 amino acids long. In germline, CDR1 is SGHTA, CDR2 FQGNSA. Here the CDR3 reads CASSLSPSLSGAQYF. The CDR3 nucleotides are TGTGCCAGCAGCTTAAGTCCTAGCCTATCAGGGGCCCAGTACTTC. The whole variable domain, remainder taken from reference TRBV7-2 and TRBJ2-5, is GAGVSQSPSNKVTEKGKDVELRCDPISGHTALYWYRQSLGQGLEFLIYFQGNSAPDKSGLPSDRFSAERTGGSVSTLTIQRTQQEDSAVYLCASSLSPSLSGAQYFGPGTRLLVL.